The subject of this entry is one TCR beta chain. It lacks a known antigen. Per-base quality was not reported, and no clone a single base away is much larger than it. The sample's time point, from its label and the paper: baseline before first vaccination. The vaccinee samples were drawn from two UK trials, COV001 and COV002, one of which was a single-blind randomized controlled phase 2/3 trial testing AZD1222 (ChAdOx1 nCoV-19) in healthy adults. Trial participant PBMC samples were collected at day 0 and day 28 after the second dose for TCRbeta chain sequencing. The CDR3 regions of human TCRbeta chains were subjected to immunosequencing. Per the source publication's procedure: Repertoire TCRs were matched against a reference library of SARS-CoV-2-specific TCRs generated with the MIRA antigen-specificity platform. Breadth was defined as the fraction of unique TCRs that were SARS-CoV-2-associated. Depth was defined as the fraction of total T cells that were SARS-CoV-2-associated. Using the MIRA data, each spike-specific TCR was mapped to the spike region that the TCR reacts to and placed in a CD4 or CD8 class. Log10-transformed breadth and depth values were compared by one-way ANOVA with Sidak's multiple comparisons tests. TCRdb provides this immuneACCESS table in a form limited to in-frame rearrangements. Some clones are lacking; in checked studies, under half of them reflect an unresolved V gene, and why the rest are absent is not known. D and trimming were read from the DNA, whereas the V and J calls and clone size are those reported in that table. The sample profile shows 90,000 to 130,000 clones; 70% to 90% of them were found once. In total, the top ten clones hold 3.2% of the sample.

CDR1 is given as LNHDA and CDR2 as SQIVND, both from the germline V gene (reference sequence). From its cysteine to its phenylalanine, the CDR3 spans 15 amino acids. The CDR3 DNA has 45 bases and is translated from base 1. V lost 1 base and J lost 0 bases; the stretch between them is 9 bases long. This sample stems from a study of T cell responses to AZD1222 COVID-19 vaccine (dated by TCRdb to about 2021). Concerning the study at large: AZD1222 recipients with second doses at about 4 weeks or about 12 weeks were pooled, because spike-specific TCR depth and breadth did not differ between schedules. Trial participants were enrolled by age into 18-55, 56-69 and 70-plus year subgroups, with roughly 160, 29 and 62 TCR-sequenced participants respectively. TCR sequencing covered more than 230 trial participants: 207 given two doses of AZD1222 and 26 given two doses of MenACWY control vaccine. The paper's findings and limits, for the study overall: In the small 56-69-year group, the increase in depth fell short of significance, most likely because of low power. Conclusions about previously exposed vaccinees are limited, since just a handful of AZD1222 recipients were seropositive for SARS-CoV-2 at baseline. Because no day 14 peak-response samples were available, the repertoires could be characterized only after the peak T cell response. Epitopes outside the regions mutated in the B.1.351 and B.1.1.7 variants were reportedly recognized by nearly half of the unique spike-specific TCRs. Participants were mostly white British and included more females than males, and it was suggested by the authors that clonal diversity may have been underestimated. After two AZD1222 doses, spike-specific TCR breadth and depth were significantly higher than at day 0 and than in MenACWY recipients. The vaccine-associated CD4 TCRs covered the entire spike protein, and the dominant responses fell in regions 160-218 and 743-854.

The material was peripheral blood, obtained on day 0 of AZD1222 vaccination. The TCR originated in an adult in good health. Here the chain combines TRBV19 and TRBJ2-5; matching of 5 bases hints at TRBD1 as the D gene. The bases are TGTGCCAGTAGTATAGCTCCCAGGGACCAAGAGACCCAGTACTTC. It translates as CASSIAPRDQETQYF.